This T cell receptor beta chain appears in the sequencing data of a study of cytomegalovirus exposure and HLA in healthy donors. Findings and limits, study-wide: Confirmation in vitro established that a few CMV-associated chains were specific for CMV antigens. Investigators reported 150 to 200 TCR beta chains as tied to cytomegalovirus.

The data were produced by immunoSEQ multiplex PCR, yet TCRdb's version contains in-frame clones alone and is incomplete. The sample lists around 240,000 clones, around 90% occurring once. CDR1 and CDR2 (germline): SEHNR, FQNEAQ (reference sequence). J was trimmed by 2 bases and V by 5 bases; bases with no gene match: 9. This CDR3 region has 15 residues. As to this clone: The antigen is undetermined.

The chain links TRBV7-9 to TRBJ2-7, with 7 bases aligning to TRBD2. The TCR was taken from a woman between 18 and 30 years old in good health and CMV-seronegative. Material: PBMCs. In DNA, the CDR3 is TGTGCCAGCAGCGCCGGGGGAGGGCTCACCTACGAGCAGTACTTC. This sequence encodes CASSAGGGLTYEQYF.